One sample yielded the 15 T cell receptor beta chains listed below, sequenced in a study of cytomegalovirus exposure and HLA in healthy donors. PCR amplification relied on 60 Vbeta primers (plus 13 Jbeta primers). Using immunoSEQ multiplex PCR, the repertoire was profiled, and TCRdb retains in-frame clones only, with some absent. The table includes about 160,000 clones, approximately 78% detected once. Sample: PBMCs. The source is a male donor in good health and CMV-seropositive.

The chain employs TRBV7-2 and TRBJ2-5, with 7 positions matching TRBD2. The DNA matches TRBJ2-7 better at its end, which makes the J call doubtful. This CDR3 comprises 14 residues. Germline lookup yields CDR1 SGHTA and CDR2 FQGNSA. In DNA, the CDR3 is TGTGCCAGCAGCTTAGGGGGGGGAATCTACGAGCAGTACTTC. Translation: CASSLGGGIYEQYF.

J is TRBJ2-7 and V is TRBV25-1; 9 nucleotides agree with TRBD1. The CDR3 totals 16 residues. The ends lost 2 bases at V and 5 bases at J; junction bases unmatched: 10. The germline gives CDR1 MGHDK, CDR2 SYGVNS. The CDR3 DNA is TGTGCCAGCAGTGAAGGTGGGACAGGGAGAGGACACGAGCAGTACTTC. This translates into CASSEGGTGRGHEQYF.

The J gene is TRBJ1-5, the V gene TRBV15; maybe TRBD1 (5 bases). This CDR3 is built from 15 residues. Germline CDR1 LNHNV, CDR2 YYDKDF (reference sequence). The V end was cut by 5 bases, the J end by 6 bases, with 17 bases between. As DNA, the CDR3 is TGTGCCACCAGCCCAGGAGGGGAGGTTCGTCAGCCCCAGCATTTT. Translation: CATSPGGEVRQPQHF.

The chain is built from TRBV6-5 and TRBJ1-4, with D perhaps TRBD1 (5 bases). Germline CDR1 MNHEY, CDR2 SVGAGI. The CDR3 totals 14 residues. Trimming removed 6 bases at V and 8 bases at J, with 16 bases between. The CDR3 protein is CASRAQGDSEKLFF. The CDR3 bases are TGTGCCAGCAGAGCGCAGGGTGATAGCGAAAAACTGTTTTTT.

The chain links TRBV11-2 to TRBJ2-1, with 7 bases lining up with TRBD2. Trimming took 11 bases from V and 5 from J; bases not matched to a gene: 3. Germline V gene lookup returns CDR1 SGHAT and CDR2 FQNNGV. The CDR3 consists of 11 residues. The CDR3 DNA reads as TGTGCCGGCCGGGGGGACAATGAGCAGTTCTTC. Its protein product is CAGRGDNEQFF.

The chain combines TRBV18 with TRBJ1-2; 9 bases line up with TRBD1. This CDR3 comprises 14 residues. Losses at the gene ends were 3 bases for V and 3 bases for J; bases not matched to a gene: 2. Looked up from germline, CDR1 is KGHSH and CDR2 is LQKENI. Here the CDR3 reads CASSPGQGYYGYTF. CDR3 bases: TGTGCCAGCTCACCGGGACAGGGATACTATGGCTACACCTTC.

The rearrangement uses TRBV4-3 and TRBJ1-1, with D possibly matching TRBD1 (6 bases). Trimming took 4 bases from V and 0 from J, leaving 15 bases between them. Looked up from germline, CDR1 is LGHNA and CDR2 is YSLEER. This CDR3 has 16 amino acids. The CDR3, as DNA: TGCGCCAGCAGCCCGACCGGGGGGCTCATGAACACTGAAGCTTTCTTT. Its protein is CASSPTGGLMNTEAFF.

This chain uses TRBV19 with TRBJ2-7, with D possibly TRBD1 on 5 matching bases. Between the trimmed V and J ends, which lost 2 bases and 2 bases, there was a span of 7 bases. The germline gives CDR1 LNHDA, CDR2 SQIVND (reference sequence). The CDR3 is 13 residues long. CDR3 coding DNA: TGTGCCAGTAGTATATGGGGCACCTACGAGCAGTACTTC. As protein: CASSIWGTYEQYF.

This clone showed up just once. This chain uses TRBV10-3 with TRBJ2-5, with a tentative D call TRBD2 (7 bases). CDR3 length: 13 residues. V lost 8 bases and J lost 1, with 11 bases in between. Germline V gives CDR1 ENHRY, CDR2 SYGVKD. The CDR3 bases are TGTGCCATCGGGGGGGGCCCCCAAGAGACCCAGTACTTC. Protein product: CAIGGGPQETQYF.

This sequence joins TRBV7-2 and TRBJ1-1, with 9 bases that match TRBD1. The CDR3 length is 13 residues. CDR1 is SGHTA and CDR2 is FQGNSA in the germline V gene. J gave up 10 bases and V 5 bases, and 8 bases lay outside the gene matches. CDR3 in amino acids: CASSTNRGLGAFF. CDR3 coding DNA: TGTGCCAGCAGCACCAACAGGGGGCTGGGAGCTTTCTTT.

The chain recombines TRBV27 with TRBJ2-5; D is perhaps TRBD1 (6 bases). V lost 2 bases to trimming and J lost 2 bases, with 18 bases between them. The CDR3 contains 17 residues. Germline V gives CDR1 MNHEY, CDR2 SMNVEV (reference sequence). Written as DNA, the CDR3 is TGTGCCAGCAGTTTAAAGGGTCAGGGGTTTGGGCAAGAGACCCAGTACTTC. This codes for CASSLKGQGFGQETQYF.

J is TRBJ1-4 and V is TRBV30; possibly TRBD1 for D (5 bases). In germline, CDR1 is GTSNPN, CDR2 SVGIG (reference sequence). V gave up 7 bases and J gave up 7 bases, with 19 bases separating them. This CDR3 is built from 14 residues. Here the CDR3 reads CAYGGTAWGEKLFF. In nucleotides, the CDR3 is TGTGCCTACGGGGGAACCGCATGGGGTGAAAAACTGTTTTTT. Based on the CDR3 plus reference TRBV30 and TRBJ1-4, the full variable domain is SQTIHQWPATLVQPVGSPLSLECTVEGTSNPNLYWYRQAAGRGLQLLFYSVGIGQISSEVPQNLSASRPQDRQFILSSKKLLLSDSGFYLCAYGGTAWGEKLFFGSGTQLSVL.

The chain recombines TRBV5-1 with TRBJ2-7; 14 nucleotides agree with TRBD2. The junction had 3 bases not matched to a gene; V was cut back by 3 bases and J by 4 bases. This CDR3 is 15 amino acids long. CDR1 is SGHRS, CDR2 YFSETQ, per germline. The CDR3 reads CASSWGTSGSYEQYF. The CDR3 nucleotides are TGCGCCAGCAGCTGGGGGACTAGCGGGAGTTACGAGCAGTACTTC.

The CDR3 region has the DNA TGTGCCAGCAGCCCGGGGGTACGCCTCTACGAGCAGTACTTC. Translated: CASSPGVRLYEQYF. The chain carries TRBV11-2 and TRBJ2-7; D is possibly TRBD2 (6 bases). Germline values: CDR1 SGHAT, CDR2 FQNNGV. The CDR3 covers 14 residues. V lost 5 bases and J 3 bases, leaving 14 bases between the germline ends.

This clone was seen more than once but under ten times. The V call is TRBV7-2, the J call TRBJ1-2; unclear D gene. The ends were cut back, 5 bases at V and 6 bases at J, with 10 bases in the middle. This CDR3 has 12 residues. Germline CDR1 SGHTA, CDR2 FQGNSA. The CDR3 loop is CASSPSRDGYTF. CDR3 coding DNA: TGTGCCAGCAGCCCCTCCCGAGATGGCTACACCTTC.